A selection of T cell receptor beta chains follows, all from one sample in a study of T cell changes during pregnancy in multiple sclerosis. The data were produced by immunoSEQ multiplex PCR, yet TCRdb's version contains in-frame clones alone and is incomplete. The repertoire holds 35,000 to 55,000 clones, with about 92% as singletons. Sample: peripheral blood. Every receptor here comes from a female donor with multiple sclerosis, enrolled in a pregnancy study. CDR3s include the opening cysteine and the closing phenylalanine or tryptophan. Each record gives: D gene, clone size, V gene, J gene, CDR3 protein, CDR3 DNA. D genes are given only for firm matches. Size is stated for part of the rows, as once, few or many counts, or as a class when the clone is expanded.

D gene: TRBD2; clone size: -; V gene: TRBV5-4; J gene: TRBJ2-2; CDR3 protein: CASSMGLAGITGELFF; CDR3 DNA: TGTGCCAGCAGCATGGGACTAGCGGGTATCACCGGGGAGCTGTTTTTT
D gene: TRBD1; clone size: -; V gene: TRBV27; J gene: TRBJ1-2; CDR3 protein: CASKPGQGSGYTF; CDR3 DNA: TGTGCCAGCAAACCGGGACAGGGATCCGGCTACACCTTC
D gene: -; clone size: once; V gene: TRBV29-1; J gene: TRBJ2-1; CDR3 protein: CSVDPGQHEQFF; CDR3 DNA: TGCAGCGTTGACCCAGGGCAGCATGAGCAGTTCTTC
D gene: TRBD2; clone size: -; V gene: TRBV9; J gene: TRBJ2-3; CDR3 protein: CASSPSPYTSEDTQYF; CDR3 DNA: TGTGCCAGCAGCCCGAGTCCCTATACTAGCGAGGATACGCAGTATTTT
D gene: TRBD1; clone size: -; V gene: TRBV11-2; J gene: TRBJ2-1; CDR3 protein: CASSFNRGNEQFF; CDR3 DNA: TGTGCCAGCAGCTTCAACAGGGGAAATGAGCAGTTCTTC
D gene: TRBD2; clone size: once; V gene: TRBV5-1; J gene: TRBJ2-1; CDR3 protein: CASSPRETSEYNEQFF; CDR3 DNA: TGCGCCAGCAGCCCCAGGGAGACTAGCGAGTACAATGAGCAGTTCTTC
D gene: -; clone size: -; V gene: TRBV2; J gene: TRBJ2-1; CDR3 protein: CASSEVRPLFF; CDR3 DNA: TGTGCCAGCAGTGAAGTACGGCCCCTGTTCTTC
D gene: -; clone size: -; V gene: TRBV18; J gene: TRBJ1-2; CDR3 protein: CASSLKIRVANYGYTF; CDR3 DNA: TGTGCCAGCTCACTAAAGATCAGGGTCGCTAACTATGGCTACACCTTC
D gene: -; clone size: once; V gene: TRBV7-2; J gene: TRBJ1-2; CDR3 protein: CASSPQGTNYGYTF; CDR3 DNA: TGTGCCAGCAGCCCCCAGGGAACTAACTATGGCTACACCTTC
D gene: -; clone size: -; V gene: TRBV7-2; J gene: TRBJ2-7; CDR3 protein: CASSDTSPYEQYF; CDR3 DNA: TGTGCCAGCAGCGACACTAGTCCCTACGAGCAGTACTTC
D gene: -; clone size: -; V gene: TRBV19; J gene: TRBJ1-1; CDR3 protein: CASSIPGGWTEAFF; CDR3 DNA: TGTGCCAGTAGTATACCCGGGGGATGGACTGAAGCTTTCTTT
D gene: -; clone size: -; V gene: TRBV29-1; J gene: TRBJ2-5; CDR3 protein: CSVDDLYQETQYF; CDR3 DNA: TGCAGCGTTGATGACTTGTACCAAGAGACCCAGTACTTC
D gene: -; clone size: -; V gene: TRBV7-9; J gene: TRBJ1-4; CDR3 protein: CASSLSQGSTNEKLFF; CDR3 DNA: TGTGCCAGCAGCTTATCGCAGGGTTCCACTAATGAAAAACTGTTTTTT
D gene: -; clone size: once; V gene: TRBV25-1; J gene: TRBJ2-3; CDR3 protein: CASSERFASTDTQYF; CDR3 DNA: TGTGCCAGCAGTGAAAGGTTCGCAAGCACAGATACGCAGTATTTT
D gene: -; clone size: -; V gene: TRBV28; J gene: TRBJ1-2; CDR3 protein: CASSLTGDSSDGYTF; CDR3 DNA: TGTGCCAGCAGTTTAACCGGCGACAGCAGTGATGGCTACACCTTC
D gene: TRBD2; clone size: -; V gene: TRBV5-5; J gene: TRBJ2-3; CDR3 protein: CASSWGLADSTDTQYF; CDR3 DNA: TGTGCCAGCAGCTGGGGACTAGCGGATAGCACAGATACGCAGTATTTT
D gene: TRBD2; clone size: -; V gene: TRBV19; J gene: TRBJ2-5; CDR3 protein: CASSIHPAGVETQYF; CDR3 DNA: TGTGCCAGTAGTATCCATCCAGCGGGAGTAGAGACCCAGTACTTC
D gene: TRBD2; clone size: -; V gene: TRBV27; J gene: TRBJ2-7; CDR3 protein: CASSFKGGLLAGLYEQYF; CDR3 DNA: TGTGCCAGCAGTTTCAAGGGGGGCCTACTAGCGGGCCTCTACGAGCAGTACTTC
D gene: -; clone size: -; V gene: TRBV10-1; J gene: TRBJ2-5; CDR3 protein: CASTPRVLGQETQYF; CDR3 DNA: TGCGCCAGCACCCCGCGGGTTTTGGGACAAGAGACCCAGTACTTC
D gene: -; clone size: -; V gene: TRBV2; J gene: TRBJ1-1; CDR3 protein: CASSELSLRENTEAFF; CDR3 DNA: TGTGCCAGCAGCGAATTGAGCCTACGGGAGAACACTGAAGCTTTCTTT
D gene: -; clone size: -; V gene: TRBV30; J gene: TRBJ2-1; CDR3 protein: CAWSEGLSSYNEQFF; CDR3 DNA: TGTGCCTGGAGCGAGGGACTTAGCTCCTACAATGAGCAGTTCTTC
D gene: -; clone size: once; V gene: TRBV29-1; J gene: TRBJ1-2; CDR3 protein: CSVEDLADIENYGYTF; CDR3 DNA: TGCAGCGTTGAAGATCTTGCGGACATAGAGAACTATGGCTACACCTTC
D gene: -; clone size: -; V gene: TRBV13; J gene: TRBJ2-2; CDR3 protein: CASSPRPVGVSTGELFF; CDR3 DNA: TGTGCCAGCAGCCCACGACCGGTCGGGGTGAGCACCGGGGAGCTGTTTTTT
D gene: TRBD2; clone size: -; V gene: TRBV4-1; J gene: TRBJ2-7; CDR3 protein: CASRPTSGTYEQYF; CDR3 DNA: TGCGCCAGCAGACCTACTAGCGGGACCTACGAGCAGTACTTC
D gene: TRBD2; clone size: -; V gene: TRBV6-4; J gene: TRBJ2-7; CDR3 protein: CASSPSGSIYEQYF; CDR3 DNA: TGTGCCAGCAGTCCTAGCGGGAGTATCTACGAGCAGTACTTC
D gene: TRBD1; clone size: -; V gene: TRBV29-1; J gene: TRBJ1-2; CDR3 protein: CSDEAGTGHGYTF; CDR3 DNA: TGCAGCGACGAAGCCGGGACAGGGCATGGCTACACCTTC
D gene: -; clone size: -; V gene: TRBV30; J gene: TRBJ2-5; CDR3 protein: CAWRAPGRETQYF; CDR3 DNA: TGTGCCTGGAGGGCTCCGGGGAGGGAGACCCAGTACTTC
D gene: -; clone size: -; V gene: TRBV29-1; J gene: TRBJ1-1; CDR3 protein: CSGVRNWNTEAFF; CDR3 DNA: TGCAGCGGCGTCCGAAACTGGAACACTGAAGCTTTCTTT
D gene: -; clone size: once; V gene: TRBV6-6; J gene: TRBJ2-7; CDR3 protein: CASSYSQGSPYEQYF; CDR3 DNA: TGTGCCAGCAGTTACTCTCAGGGGTCACCCTACGAGCAGTACTTC